This T cell receptor (beta chain) is from a study of monozygotic twins with inflammatory bowel disease. The CDR3 totals 14 residues. CDR1 is KGHSH, CDR2 LQKENI, per germline. TCRdb reprocessed the 5' RACE reads, keeping one entry per CDR3 protein, no DNA. The repertoire table contains around 210,000 distinct CDR3 sequences. Sequenced input: blood. The sequence derives from a human donor with ulcerative colitis or Crohn's disease, or a healthy co-twin of an affected twin (not recorded which). V and J are TRBV18 and TRBJ1-4; TCRdb returns TRBD1, unconfirmable since there is no DNA. Here the CDR3 reads CASSPGTENEKLFF.